This TCR beta chain was captured in a study of T cells after yellow fever vaccination. General observations from the study: Reappearance after the booster was observed for most primary-vaccination clones (roughly 96% CD4, roughly 90% CD8). The CD4 compartment and the CD8 compartment contained a small share of clonotypes in common.

After removal of 7 bases from V and 5 bases from J, the junction contained 8 bases not matched to a gene. The CDR3 consists of 14 residues. Germline V gene lookup returns CDR1 SQVTM and CDR2 ANQGSEA. The TCR cDNA carried a universal primer site and UMIs from 5'RACE template switching. TCRdb reanalysed the 5' RACE reads using MiXCR and keeps one entry per CDR3 protein. Of hundreds of thousands of distinct CDR3 sequences listed, roughly 5.2% were seen once; the top ten hold roughly 3.5%. This clonotype was recorded many times. Its specificity is unknown. This TCR came from a young man who received the YFV17D yellow fever vaccine. Material: CD4+ T cells sorted from PBMCs, obtained on the day of the yellow fever booster vaccination. The genes are TRBV29-1 and TRBJ2-3; 11 bases line up with TRBD2. The CDR3 DNA reads TGCAGCGGCGACACTAGCGGGGGCGGAGATACGCAGTATTTT. Its protein is CSGDTSGGGDTQYF.